This TCR beta chain was captured by sequencing in a study of technical replicates of blood from several donors. Assay used: immunoSEQ multiplex PCR; TCRdb lists only in-frame clones, some missing. Of tens of thousands of clones in the sample, more than 90% were seen once. CDR3 length: 18 amino acids. V dropped 1 base and J dropped 6 bases, with 19 bases sitting between them. The germline gives CDR1 MGHRA, CDR2 YSYEKL. The chain links TRBV4-1 to TRBJ1-6, with D tentatively TRBD1 (5 bases). This clonotype was obtained from a human donor in good health. Some clones in this sample may be carry-over from other donors' samples. Sequences were obtained from PBMCs. This chain's CDR3 is CASSQVRALQGGNSPLHF. DNA for the CDR3: TGCGCCAGCAGCCAAGTTCGGGCCTTGCAGGGTGGTAATTCACCCCTCCACTTT.